Each of the 32 T cell receptor beta chains below was sequenced from the same sample in a study of T cell responses to AZD1222 COVID-19 vaccine. Produced via immunoSEQ multiplex PCR; TCRdb's table is partial and in-frame only. The sample lists some 130,000 clones, 87% occurring once. Sequences were derived from peripheral blood, sampled 28 days after the second AZD1222 dose. Every receptor here comes from an adult who received the AZD1222 COVID-19 vaccine.

The CDR3 sequence: CASSATGRNSPLHF. CDR3 in DNA: TGTGCCAGCAGCGCGACAGGGAGAAATTCACCCCTCCACTTT. The chain has TRBV4-2 and TRBJ1-6; 7 bases map to TRBD1. The junction had 5 bases not matched to a gene; V was cut back by 5 bases and J by 7 bases. Germline CDR1 and CDR2: LGHNA and YNFKEQ. The CDR3 has 14 amino acids.

This chain connects TRBV5-4 to TRBJ1-3; TRBD1 aligns across 7 bases. The germline CDR1 and CDR2 sequences are SGHNT and YYREEE (reference sequence). This CDR3 region has 16 residues. Germline trimming cut 0 bases from V and 0 bases from J; bases unmatched to any gene: 3. The DNA for the CDR3 is TGTGCCAGCAGCTTGGACAGGGGAGTCTCTGGAAACACCATATATTTT. The encoded protein is CASSLDRGVSGNTIYF. Supplemented by reference TRBV5-4 and TRBJ1-3, the full variable domain reads ETGVTQSPTHLIKTRGQQVTLRCSSQSGHNTVSWYQQALGQGPQFIFQYYREEENGRGNFPPRFSGLQFPNYSSELNVNALELDDSALYLCASSLDRGVSGNTIYFGEGSWLTVV.

This chain connects TRBV28 to TRBJ2-3; D not resolved. This CDR3 spans 12 amino acids. CDR1 and CDR2 (germline): MDHEN, SYDVKM. Between the trimmed V and J ends, which lost 5 bases and 7 bases, there was a span of 10 bases. The CDR3 loop reads CASSPQTYTQYF. The CDR3 DNA sequence: TGTGCCAGCAGTCCCCAGACATATACGCAGTATTTT. Drawing the rest from reference TRBV28 and TRBJ2-3, the complete variable domain is DVKVTQSSRYLVKRTGEKVFLECVQDMDHENMFWYRQDPGLGLRLIYFSYDVKMKEKGDIPEGYSVSREKKERFSLILESASTNQTSMYLCASSPQTYTQYFGPGTRLTVL.

V usage is TRBV11-2 and J usage is TRBJ1-6; 9 bases are shared with TRBD1. This CDR3 spans 15 amino acids. The trim removed 6 bases at V and 10 bases at J, leaving 10 bases unmatched. Per the germline V gene, CDR1 is SGHAT and CDR2 is FQNNGV. The CDR3, as DNA: TGTGCCAGCAGACCACCGGGACAGGGACGGTCACCCCTCCACTTT. It specifies CASRPPGQGRSPLHF.

This chain joins TRBV4-3 and TRBJ2-1, with D tentatively TRBD2 (6 bases). This CDR3 is 16 amino acids long. The germline V gene encodes CDR1 LGHNA and CDR2 YSLEER. The V and J ends lost 1 base and 4 bases respectively, with 14 bases between them. CDR3 nucleotides: TGCGCCAGCAGCCAAGTCCACGGCGGGATATACAATGAGCAGTTCTTC. It codes for CASSQVHGGIYNEQFF.

V usage is TRBV6-5 and J usage is TRBJ2-3, with D hard to call. The germline V gene encodes CDR1 MNHEY and CDR2 SVGAGI. The CDR3 runs to 14 residues. V was cut by 6 bases and J by 1 base, with 11 bases left in between. CDR3 nucleotides: TGTGCCAGCAGCAAAGCGAAGGGCACAGATACGCAGTATTTT. It encodes CASSKAKGTDTQYF.

The gene calls are TRBV7-2 and TRBJ1-6; a weak D match, TRBD1 (5 bases). Trimming shortened V by 11 bases and J by 4 bases, and 12 bases separated the two germline ends. Germline CDR1 SGHTA, CDR2 FQGNSA. The CDR3 is 13 amino acids. The CDR3 sequence: CAVGATYNSPLHF. The CDR3 nucleotides read TGTGCCGTCGGGGCAACGTATAATTCACCCCTCCACTTT.

The chain joins TRBV4-3 to TRBJ2-3; 7 bases fit TRBD2. Unmatched junction bases numbered 13, after V lost 0 bases and J lost 7 bases. Per germline, CDR1 LGHNA and CDR2 YSLEER. The length of the CDR3 is 17 residues. The CDR3 DNA follows: TGCGCCAGCAGCCAAGATTGGTGGACTAGTCGGAATTATACGCAGTATTTT. Its protein product is CASSQDWWTSRNYTQYF.

The rearrangement links TRBV6-2 or TRBV6-3 to TRBJ1-1, with TRBD1 matching over 10 bases. Losses at the gene ends were 2 bases for V and 2 bases for J; bases not matched to a gene: 5. The CDR3 is 16 amino acids. The V gene's germline CDR1 is MNHEY and CDR2 SVGEGT. The CDR3 DNA reads TGTGCCAGCAGTTACACCTGGGACAGGGGAAACACTGAAGCTTTCTTT. Its protein is CASSYTWDRGNTEAFF.

The V call is TRBV19, the J call TRBJ1-4, with 10 bases that match TRBD1. CDR1 is LNHDA, CDR2 SQIVND, per germline (reference sequence). This CDR3 comprises 15 residues. The J segment lost 3 bases and the V segment lost 3 bases, leaving 1 base of the junction unmatched. The CDR3 loop reads CASSMGTGANEKLFF. The CDR3 nucleotides read TGTGCCAGTAGTATGGGGACAGGGGCTAATGAAAAACTGTTTTTT.

The rearrangement links TRBV4-2 to TRBJ2-3; TRBD2 agrees at 10 bases. Trimming removed 0 bases from V and 3 bases from J; junction bases left unmatched: 9. CDR1 and CDR2 from the germline V gene are LGHNA and YNFKEQ. CDR3 length: 18 amino acids. The CDR3 region has the DNA TGTGCCAGCAGCCAAGACCCTTTAGCGGGGGGAAGGACAGATACGCAGTATTTT. This codes for CASSQDPLAGGRTDTQYF.

This clone has just a few counts. The chain couples TRBV2 to TRBJ1-1; D not certain. The CDR3 has 13 amino acids. V was shortened by 2 bases and J by 4 bases, with 8 bases between the two germline ends. Germline V lookup: CDR1 SNHLY, CDR2 FYNNEI. CDR3 amino acids: CASSEWGRTEAFF. The CDR3 coding sequence is TGTGCCAGCAGTGAATGGGGTCGCACTGAAGCTTTCTTT. The full variable domain, rest sourced from reference TRBV2 and TRBJ1-1, is EPEVTQTPSHQVTQMGQEVILRCVPISNHLYFYWYRQILGQKVEFLVSFYNNEISEKSEIFDDQFSVERPDGSNFTLKIRSTKLEDSAMYFCASSEWGRTEAFFGQGTRLTVV.

The chain employs TRBV6-5 and TRBJ1-5, with D possibly TRBD1 on 6 matching bases. Trimming took 2 bases from V and 3 from J, leaving 11 bases between them. Germline V gene lookup returns CDR1 MNHEY and CDR2 SVGAGI. This CDR3 contains 15 residues. The CDR3 is CASSYDRFPNQPQHF. CDR3 coding DNA: TGTGCCAGCAGTTACGACAGGTTCCCCAATCAGCCCCAGCATTTT.

The chain uses TRBV9 and TRBJ2-1, with a tentative D call TRBD1 (7 bases). The CDR3 spans 15 residues. Trimming cost V 3 bases and J 4 bases, with 14 bases left between them. Germline lookup yields CDR1 SGDLS and CDR2 YYNGEE. This chain's CDR3 is CASSGRGTEYNEQFF. The CDR3 bases are TGTGCCAGCAGCGGGAGGGGGACAGAATACAATGAGCAGTTCTTC.

The chain is built from TRBV2 and TRBJ2-3; 9 nucleotides agree with TRBD2. The V segment lost 6 bases and the J segment 7 bases; nucleotides outside the gene matches: 11. The V gene's germline CDR1 is SNHLY and CDR2 FYNNEI. The length of the CDR3 is 15 residues. This CDR3 reads CASSVAGAGVNTQYF. DNA of the CDR3: TGTGCCAGCAGCGTAGCGGGGGCCGGGGTTAATACGCAGTATTTT.

In DNA form, the CDR3 reads TGTGCCAGCAGTACCGGCTCCGGACGGGGTCAGCCCCAGCATTTT. As protein: CASSTGSGRGQPQHF. The chain carries TRBV7-8 and TRBJ1-5; D gene ambiguous. V was shortened by 6 bases and J by 6 bases, with 18 bases between the two germline ends. Germline V lookup: CDR1 SGHVS, CDR2 FQNEAQ. The CDR3 runs 15 residues.

The chain couples TRBV6-6 to TRBJ2-5; D is possibly TRBD2 (5 bases). Trimming removed 3 bases from V and 5 bases from J, with 16 bases in between. The CDR3 loop spans 15 amino acids. Germline V CDR1 and CDR2: MNHNY, SVGAGI (reference sequence). CDR3 DNA sequence: TGTGCCAGCAGTTATTGGGGATCCGGGGATGAGACCCAGTACTTC. Its protein product is CASSYWGSGDETQYF.

This clone was seen a single time. The chain couples TRBV7-2 to TRBJ1-4; D unresolved. The germline V gene encodes CDR1 SGHTA and CDR2 FQGNSA. V was pared by 3 bases and J by 2 bases, with 10 bases between. CDR3 length: 15 amino acids. The CDR3 coding sequence is TGTGCCAGCAGCTTTTCAGATCTGACTAATGAAAAACTGTTTTTT. It encodes CASSFSDLTNEKLFF.

This chain joins TRBV7-2 and TRBJ1-2, with 7 bases matching TRBD1. From germline, CDR1 is SGHTA and CDR2 FQGNSA. The CDR3 sequence is 13 residues long. Trimming took 5 bases from V and 2 from J; bases not matched to a gene: 2. The CDR3 spells CASSPQGNYGYTF. The CDR3 DNA reads as TGTGCCAGCAGCCCACAGGGGAACTATGGCTACACCTTC.

The rearrangement joins TRBV6-2 or TRBV6-3 to TRBJ1-6; 7 nucleotides align to TRBD1. Germline V gene sequence: CDR1 MNHEY, CDR2 SVGEGT. After removal of 2 bases from V and 8 bases from J, the junction contained 6 bases not matched to a gene. The CDR3 is made up of 15 amino acids. The CDR3 DNA is TGTGCCAGCAGTTACGGGACAGCCGACTATTCACCCCTCCACTTT. Translated, it gives CASSYGTADYSPLHF.

CDR3 sequence: CASSLSGGDTQYF. CDR3 bases: TGCGCCAGCAGCCTTAGCGGTGGAGATACGCAGTATTTT. V gene TRBV4-3 combines with J gene TRBJ2-3, with D possibly being TRBD2 (6 bases). With 4 bases removed from V and 5 bases from J, the gap between germline ends came to 10 bases. CDR3 size: 13 residues. Per the germline V gene, CDR1 is LGHNA and CDR2 is YSLEER.

The chain carries TRBV7-9 and TRBJ1-2; no firm D call. Germline CDR1 is SEHNR and CDR2 is FQNEAQ (reference sequence). Trimming stripped 10 bases from V and 7 bases from J, with 16 bases between. This CDR3 spans 12 amino acids. Written as DNA, the CDR3 is TGTGCCATTTCAGGACTTACTTCTGGCTACACCTTC. Translating gives CAISGLTSGYTF.

The rearrangement uses TRBV5-1 and TRBJ1-2; TRBD1 matches at 7 bases. The CDR3 is made up of 17 amino acids. Germline CDR1 is SGHRS and CDR2 is YFSETQ. V was pared by 4 bases and J by 6 bases, with 18 bases of the junction left unmatched. CDR3 DNA sequence: TGCGCCAGCAGCGCCGGCGCCGATACGGGACAGTTCCATGGCTACACCTTC. Its protein product is CASSAGADTGQFHGYTF.

This chain links TRBV19 with TRBJ1-2; the D is unclear. The CDR3 totals 12 residues. Germline V gene sequence: CDR1 LNHDA, CDR2 SQIVND (reference sequence). V was shortened by 10 bases and J by 4 bases, with 13 bases between the two germline ends. The CDR3 is CATHRIFYGYTF. The CDR3, as DNA: TGTGCCACGCACAGAATCTTCTATGGCTACACCTTC.

This clone was observed a few times. V and J are TRBV6-6 and TRBJ2-7, with 8 bases matching TRBD2. V was clipped by 6 bases and J by 2 bases; unmatched bases: 6. The CDR3 is 14 residues long. Germline V CDR1 and CDR2: MNHNY, SVGAGI (reference sequence). CDR3: CASRELLAAYEQYF. In DNA, the CDR3 is TGTGCCAGCAGGGAATTACTAGCGGCCTACGAGCAGTACTTC.

V gene TRBV19 combines with J gene TRBJ1-3, with D unresolved. V was shortened by 8 bases and J by 0 bases, with 5 bases between the two germline ends. CDR3 length equals 12 residues. Germline V gene sequence: CDR1 LNHDA, CDR2 SQIVND (reference sequence). CDR3 sequence (DNA): TGTGCCAGTCGGCTCTCTGGAAACACCATATATTTT. It translates to CASRLSGNTIYF.

V usage is TRBV19 and J usage is TRBJ2-3, with 9 bases identical to TRBD2. Germline CDR1 reads LNHDA; CDR2 reads SQIVND (reference sequence). Trimming at V came to 2 bases and at J to 4 bases, leaving 7 bases not matched to a gene. The CDR3 consists of 16 residues. The CDR3 DNA reads TGTGCCAGTAGTATAAGGCTAGCGGGGCTGTCAGATACGCAGTATTTT. Translation: CASSIRLAGLSDTQYF.

As to this clone: Within the sample, other DNA sequences also encode this same CDR3. The chain recombines TRBV18 with TRBJ1-5; 7 bases map to TRBD1. Germline V lookup: CDR1 KGHSH, CDR2 LQKENI. The CDR3 length is 15 residues. With V trimmed by 3 bases and J by 3 bases, 5 bases remained unmatched. The CDR3 loop is CASSPLQGSNQPQHF. The DNA of the CDR3 is TGTGCCAGCTCACCCTTACAGGGGTCCAATCAGCCCCAGCATTTT.

This clone was counted between two and nine times. The V gene is TRBV7-9, the J gene TRBJ2-3; D is possibly TRBD2 (7 bases). The CDR3 consists of 15 residues. Germline values: CDR1 SEHNR, CDR2 FQNEAQ (reference sequence). Trimming shortened V by 5 bases and J by 0 bases, and 12 bases separated the two germline ends. The CDR3 coding sequence is TGTGCCAGCAGCCCCACGGGGGGCAGCACAGATACGCAGTATTTT. Translation gives CASSPTGGSTDTQYF.

The gene calls are TRBV19 and TRBJ2-7, with 10 bases fitting TRBD1. This CDR3 comprises 16 residues. J gave up 0 bases and V 5 bases, and 7 bases lay outside the gene matches. CDR1 LNHDA and CDR2 SQIVND come from the germline V gene (reference sequence). The CDR3 here is CASSSIRTGGSYEQYF. DNA for the CDR3: TGTGCCAGTAGTTCTATTAGGACAGGGGGCTCCTACGAGCAGTACTTC.

This clone was recorded a few times. The chain recombines TRBV11-1 with TRBJ2-2; TRBD1 agrees at 8 bases. The germline V gene has CDR1 SGHAT and CDR2 FQDESV (reference sequence). The CDR3 is made up of 16 amino acids. The V gene end was trimmed by 5 bases and the J gene end by 7 bases; junction bases not matched to a gene: 12. Here the CDR3 DNA reads TGTGCCAGCAGCCGAAACCAGGGGGCGCGGGACGGGGAGCTGTTTTTT. Translated, it gives CASSRNQGARDGELFF.

This rearrangement joins TRBV5-1 to TRBJ1-2; D gene uncertain. This CDR3 has 14 amino acids. Trimming took 0 bases from V and 3 from J, leaving 9 bases between them. Germline loops: CDR1 SGHRS, CDR2 YFSETQ. The CDR3 sequence is CASSLGQTDYGYTF. CDR3 nucleotides: TGCGCCAGCAGCTTGGGGCAGACTGACTATGGCTACACCTTC.